Listed here are 20 T cell receptor beta chains from one sample, sequenced in a study of early T cells in non-severe SARS-CoV-2 infection. TCRdb re-analysed the 5' RACE reads in MiXCR, keeping a single row per CDR3 protein. The table lists under 45,000 distinct CDR3 sequences, 7.9% of them singletons. Sequenced here: whole blood, sampled at baseline. The receptors stem from an adult who was a healthcare worker with PCR-confirmed SARS-CoV-2 infection or an uninfected control (not recorded which).

This clonotype was observed many times. This rearrangement joins TRBV12-3 or TRBV12-4 to TRBJ1-1, with D unresolved. This CDR3 spans 13 amino acids. V lost 1 base to trimming and J lost 8 bases, with 11 bases between them. CDR3 DNA sequence: TGTGCCAGCAGTTTAGACAGCCTAAGCGAAGCTTTCTTT. This sequence encodes CASSLDSLSEAFF.

Only a few counts were recorded for this clonotype. J is TRBJ1-2 and V is TRBV28, with a weak D call TRBD1 (6 bases). The CDR3 runs 14 residues. Between the trimmed V and J ends, which lost 4 bases and 5 bases, there was a span of 14 bases. Germline V gives CDR1 MDHEN, CDR2 SYDVKM. The CDR3 bases are TGTGCCAGCAGTTCAACAGGGAATGGGTATGGCTACACCTTC. As protein: CASSSTGNGYGYTF.

The genes are TRBV3-1 and TRBJ2-5, with a possible D match to TRBD2 (5 bases). Per germline, CDR1 LGHDT and CDR2 YNNKEL (reference sequence). V was cut by 4 bases and J by 3 bases, with 9 bases left in between. CDR3 size: 13 residues. Written as DNA, the CDR3 is TGTGCCAGCAGCCTGGAGCGGAAAGAGACCCAGTACTTC. Translation: CASSLERKETQYF.

Only a few counts were recorded for this clonotype. The CDR3 reads CASSVNGVNTGELFF. CDR3 bases: TGTGCCAGCAGCGTAAACGGGGTGAACACCGGGGAGCTGTTTTTT. J is TRBJ2-2 and V is TRBV9; maybe TRBD2 (5 bases). In germline, CDR1 is SGDLS, CDR2 YYNGEE. The CDR3 is 15 amino acids. Trimming took 1 base from V and 1 from J, leaving 8 bases between them.

The chain joins TRBV11-2 to TRBJ2-7; tentatively, D is TRBD2 (6 bases). Trimming took off 3 bases at V and 7 bases at J, with 16 bases between the two ends. The CDR3 has 14 residues. From germline, CDR1 is SGHAT and CDR2 FQNNGV. DNA for the CDR3: TGTGCCAGCAGCTTGGGGTATCGGGCGGGGGAGCAGTACTTC. It codes for CASSLGYRAGEQYF.

There are a few counts of this clonotype. The limits of the CDR3 on the DNA are not certain, so only TCRdb's listed CDR3 is given. This chain joins TRBV12-2 and TRBJ2-2. TRBV12-2 is flagged as a pseudogene. The CDR3 spans 13 residues, counting both ends. CDR3 in amino acids: CASRFRGSGSCFF.

Many counts were recorded for this clonotype. V gene TRBV7-9 combines with J gene TRBJ2-7; the match to TRBD2 covers 13 bases. This CDR3 is 18 amino acids long. V trimming: 5 bases; J trimming: 2 bases; junction bases outside the gene matches: 12. CDR1 and CDR2 from the germline V gene are SEHNR and FQNEAQ (reference sequence). The CDR3 sequence: CASSPGYSLAGGPYEQYF. As DNA, the CDR3 is TGTGCCAGCAGCCCTGGATATTCACTAGCGGGGGGGCCCTACGAGCAGTACTTC.

This clonotype was counted between two and nine times. In nucleotides, the CDR3 is TGTGCCAGCAGTCCAAGCGGGGGAGTTCAAGAGACCCAGTACTTC. It encodes CASSPSGGVQETQYF. The chain recombines TRBV11-3 with TRBJ2-5, with TRBD2 identical over 8 bases. From germline, CDR1 is SGHNT and CDR2 YENEEA. Trimming cost V 6 bases and J 2 bases; bases outside gene matches: 8. The CDR3 has 15 residues.

This clonotype was seen more than once but under ten times. The chain joins TRBV20-1 to TRBJ2-2; D is unresolved. CDR1 is DFQATT and CDR2 is SNEGSKA in the germline V gene (reference sequence). The CDR3 is made up of 13 amino acids. Trimming shortened V by 2 bases and J by 4 bases, and 8 bases separated the two germline ends. For the CDR3, the DNA is TGCAGTGCTAGATCCGGTGCCACCGGGGAGCTGTTTTTT. This encodes CSARSGATGELFF.

The chain recombines TRBV6-1 with TRBJ2-3; 7 bases are a match to TRBD1. The CDR3 extends over 13 amino acids. The J segment lost 6 bases and the V segment lost 6 bases, leaving 6 bases of the junction unmatched. Germline loops: CDR1 MNHNS, CDR2 SASEGT. The CDR3 nucleotides are TGTGCCAGCAGGACAGGGTCCTCCGATACGCAGTATTTT. This codes for CASRTGSSDTQYF.

V is TRBV7-9 and J is TRBJ2-1, with a tentative D call TRBD1 (6 bases). V was shortened by 1 base and J by 10 bases, with 26 bases between the two germline ends. The CDR3 runs 18 residues. Germline values: CDR1 SEHNR, CDR2 FQNEAQ (reference sequence). CDR3 in DNA: TGTGCCAGCAGCTTAGGGGTTATTCGGGACACCAAACAATGGGAGCAGTTCTTC. Encoded protein: CASSLGVIRDTKQWEQFF.

This clonotype was seen repeatedly, ten times or more. The V and J genes are TRBV6-2 or TRBV6-3 and TRBJ2-3, with 10 bases lining up with TRBD2. Germline values: CDR1 MNHEY, CDR2 SVGEGT. CDR3 length: 14 amino acids. Trimming cost V 2 bases and J 4 bases; bases outside gene matches: 0. The CDR3 here is CASSYGTSADTQYF. For the CDR3, the DNA is TGTGCCAGCAGTTACGGGACTAGCGCAGATACGCAGTATTTT.

This clonotype was counted at least ten times. J is TRBJ1-1 and V is TRBV12-3 or TRBV12-4, with D tentatively TRBD1 (5 bases). The CDR3 runs 14 residues. V gave up 5 bases and J gave up 0 bases, with 10 bases separating them. The CDR3 DNA follows: TGTGCCAGCAGTCGACAGCAGATGAACACTGAAGCTTTCTTT. It specifies CASSRQQMNTEAFF.

This clonotype has just a few counts. The rearrangement links TRBV7-2 to TRBJ1-6; TRBD1 matches at 7 bases. V shed 1 base and J 7 bases; nucleotides not matched to a gene: 1. CDR1 is SGHTA, CDR2 FQGNSA, per germline. The CDR3 consists of 14 residues. CDR3 in DNA: TGTGCCAGCAGCTTAGGGGACAGCAATTCACCCCTCCACTTT. Its protein is CASSLGDSNSPLHF.

This clonotype was seen more than once but under ten times. The rearrangement joins TRBV10-3 to TRBJ2-7, with 7 nucleotides matching TRBD1. Trimming took 10 bases from V and 2 from J; bases not matched to a gene: 8. Germline values: CDR1 ENHRY, CDR2 SYGVKD. The length of the CDR3 is 13 residues. CDR3 amino acids: CASLGTETYEQYF. DNA for the CDR3: TGTGCCAGCCTCGGGACAGAGACCTACGAGCAGTACTTC.

This clonotype was detected a few times. This sequence joins TRBV2 and TRBJ2-1; no clear D gene. The CDR3 loop spans 15 amino acids. Germline values: CDR1 SNHLY, CDR2 FYNNEI. Trimming removed 1 base from V and 0 bases from J, with 7 bases in between. CDR3 coding DNA: TGTGCCAGCAGTGAAGGGACGCTCTCCTACAATGAGCAGTTCTTC. It yields the protein CASSEGTLSYNEQFF.

The V call is TRBV11-2, the J call TRBJ2-2, with a weak D call TRBD2 (7 bases). This CDR3 comprises 16 residues. The germline gives CDR1 SGHAT, CDR2 FQNNGV. Deletions cut 2 bases from V and 4 bases from J, with 14 bases between. CDR3 DNA sequence: TGTGCCAGCAGCTTATGGGGGGGCGCAGGCACCGGGGAGCTGTTTTTT. Encoded protein: CASSLWGGAGTGELFF.

J is TRBJ2-2 and V is TRBV2; D not certain. This CDR3 comprises 13 residues. The germline V and J ends were trimmed by 1 base and 3 bases, with 3 bases remaining between them. Germline lookup yields CDR1 SNHLY and CDR2 FYNNEI. The CDR3 here is CASSEEYTGELFF. The DNA of the CDR3 is TGTGCCAGCAGTGAAGAGTACACCGGGGAGCTGTTTTTT.

The sample holds many counts of this clonotype. In DNA, the CDR3 is TGTGCCAGCAGATTAGACAGATTCATGAACACTGAAGCTTTCTTT. Its protein product is CASRLDRFMNTEAFF. This chain links TRBV2 with TRBJ1-1, with D maybe TRBD1 (5 bases). V was trimmed by 6 bases and J by 0 bases, leaving 14 bases between them. Per the germline V gene, CDR1 is SNHLY and CDR2 is FYNNEI. The CDR3 is 15 residues long.

V and J are TRBV5-1 and TRBJ2-3; tentative D call: TRBD1 (7 bases). The CDR3 consists of 17 residues. Trimming removed 3 bases from V and 3 bases from J, with 20 bases in between. Germline CDR1 reads SGHRS; CDR2 reads YFSETQ. CDR3: CASSWPPAGGKTDTQYF. The DNA of the CDR3 is TGCGCCAGCAGCTGGCCCCCGGCAGGGGGGAAGACAGATACGCAGTATTTT. Full variable domain (remainder filled in from reference TRBV5-1 and TRBJ2-3): KAGVTQTPRYLIKTRGQQVTLSCSPISGHRSVSWYQQTPGQGLQFLFEYFSETQRNKGNFPGRFSGRQFSNSRSEMNVSTLELGDSALYLCASSWPPAGGKTDTQYFGPGTRLTVL.